This entry is about one T cell receptor beta chain. Which antigen it targets is not known. No base quality values were provided; no much bigger clone lies one nucleotide off. At one collaborating source in Seattle, patients were enrolled during active infection and were followed longitudinally through the course of disease. Whole blood was collected in K2EDTA tubes by collaborating institutions according to the institutions' own protocols. For TCRbeta analysis, collaborator samples were shipped as frozen whole blood, as isolated PBMCs, or as DNA extracted from either sample type. TCRbeta CDR3 regions were amplified from genomic DNA using the immunoSEQ Assay, a bias-controlled multiplex PCR. Concerning the study's data processing: Nucleated cell counts per sample were estimated from amplification of reference gene primers within the assay. To quantify the absolute abundance of each unique TCRbeta CDR3 rearrangement, sequence reads were collapsed and filtered. Productive Simpson clonality was computed per sample as the square root of Simpson's diversity index over productive rearrangements. Not all clones reach the TCRdb copy of this immuneACCESS table, which keeps in-frame sequences only. Checked studies attribute under half of the gap to unresolved V genes and leave the rest unexplained. That table furnishes V, J and clone size, whereas the DNA furnished D and trimming. The sample contains about 68,000 clones, roughly nine tenths of them found a single time. The top ten clonotypes cover 7.3% of the sample.

This sample was taken from a study of blood T cell repertoires in COVID-19 (dated by TCRdb to about 2020). Regarding the complete study: Samples from collaborators originated in the United States, Italy and Spain and spanned both the acute and convalescent phases of COVID-19. Where HLA class I and class II types were available, the types were taken from metadata supplied by the sample provider, not from assay-based typing. The prospective study material was composed of cDNA or gDNA derived from T cells, B-cell-depleted T cells, or PBMCs. A de-identified subject ID, COVID-19 status, age in years and sex were almost always included in the sample metadata. Samples came from the ongoing ImmuneRACE study (first 160 participants) plus 1,254 subjects from 6 global collaborators. The repertoires were released in a freely available public database intended as a resource for research on the immune response to SARS-CoV-2. Deeply sampled blood TCRbeta repertoires from subjects exposed to, actively infected with, or recovered from COVID-19 were included in the dataset. What the research found in general, with its limitations: The quantity of clinical and demographic metadata differed by source and by participant and was supplied without curation.

The germline V gene encodes CDR1 SGHDT and CDR2 YYEEEE. Relative to germline, V is missing 2 bases and J is missing 4 bases, with 6 bases of the junction outside any gene match. Inclusive of the bounding cysteine and phenylalanine, the CDR3 is 15 residues long. Left in the record is the CDR3 DNA by itself, 45 bases read in frame from the first base. This clonotype was obtained from a man aged 35 to 55 with COVID-19, enrolled during active disease. Sample: peripheral blood. The V gene is TRBV5-6 and the J gene is TRBJ2-1, with 7 bases aligning to TRBD1. The CDR3 in this case is CASSFGRGFYNEQFF. The nucleotides are TGTGCCAGCAGCTTTGGCAGGGGGTTTTACAATGAGCAGTTCTTC. Full variable domain (CDR3 extended with the reference TRBV5-6 and TRBJ2-1 proteins): DAGVTQSPTHLIKTRGQQVTLRCSPKSGHDTVSWYQQALGQGPQFIFQYYEEEERQRGNFPDRFSGHQFPNYSSELNVNALLLGDSALYLCASSFGRGFYNEQFFGPGTRLTVL.